This T cell receptor (beta chain) was sequenced in a study of T-cell memory formation after mild COVID-19. The CDR3 is made up of 11 amino acids. The germline V and J ends were trimmed by 3 bases and 7 bases, with 7 bases remaining between them. Regarding the study as a whole: Clones contracting across day 15 to 85 had a balanced CD4/CD8 profile; later expanding clones leaned CD4+. Contracting CD4+ clones lay largely in CM and EM, with CD8+ ones residing in EMRA. SARS-CoV-2 specificity of second-wave clones peaking day 37 was unconfirmed.

Comments on this clonotype: Its target is unknown.

cDNA libraries for TCR alpha and TCR beta, carrying sample barcodes and UMIs, came from 5'RACE with constant-segment primers. A single record per CDR3 protein comes from TCRdb applying MiXCR to the 5' RACE reads. The sample comprises a few hundred thousand distinct CDR3 sequences, approximately 15% of which are singletons, and roughly a fifth rests with the top ten. This chain uses TRBV12-3 or TRBV12-4 with TRBJ2-7; D gene unclear. The sample consisted of PBMCs or a T cell subset sorted from them (not recorded which). The clonotype comes from a man aged 18 to 35 who had mild COVID-19 (a few samples of this study predate the infection). Cell type and time point are not known. The CDR3 DNA is TGTGCCAGCAGTTTTGGGTTTGAGCAGTACGTC. The encoded protein is CASSFGFEQYV.